Detailed here is one T cell receptor (beta chain). Its antigen is unknown. This sample was taken from a study of T-cell memory formation after mild COVID-19. Study results and limitations: Within pre-infection memory, some responding clones were found, suggesting cross-reactive memory joined.

CDR3 length equals 13 residues. V was clipped by 5 bases and J by 8 bases, with 14 bases between them. MiXCR was run by TCRdb on the 5' RACE reads, yielding one entry per CDR3 protein. Of roughly 580,000 distinct CDR3 sequences listed, about a sixth are singletons. The chain carries TRBV12-3 or TRBV12-4 and TRBJ2-3; D ambiguous. The origin of this receptor is an adult woman who had mild COVID-19 (a few samples of this study predate the infection). Cell type and time point are not known. The sequencing sample was made of PBMCs or a T cell subset sorted from them (not recorded which). The CDR3 nucleotides read TGTGCCAGCAGTGTCGAGTTCTTGGGTACGCAGTATTTT. Its protein product is CASSVEFLGTQYF.